This TCR beta chain appears in the sequencing data of a study of blood T cell repertoires in COVID-19. Study overall: Donors in the United States, Italy and Spain gave samples during acute or convalescent COVID-19.

The CDR3 sequence is 16 residues long. Original analysis: By means of reference gene primer amplification, nucleated cell counts were estimated. TCRdb keeps only in-frame clones here, not all; method: immunoSEQ multiplex PCR. V, J and clone size are those of that table, while D and trimming were read from the DNA. The sample records tens of thousands of clones, more than 75% being singletons. The J gene is TRBJ1-5, the V gene TRBV21-1; TRBD1, as called in the table, went unchecked against the DNA. TRBV21-1 is recorded as a pseudogene. The TCR originated in a human donor in a cohort sampled during active COVID-19. The sample comprised peripheral blood. The CDR3 sequence is CASSSRDTPSNQPQHF. CDR3 sequence (DNA): TGTGCCAGCAGCTCCCGGGACACCCCTAGCAATCAGCCCCAGCATTTT.